This entry lists 2 T cell receptor beta chains sequenced from one sample in a study of cytomegalovirus exposure and HLA in healthy donors. 60 Vbeta and 13 Jbeta primers were used in PCR. Generated by immunoSEQ multiplex PCR, the TCRdb table keeps only in-frame clones and is missing some. The table lists around 80,000 clones, approximately 60% of them singletons. The sequencing sample was made of PBMCs. These receptors were obtained from a male donor in good health and CMV-seropositive.

This clone has more than one count but fewer than ten. The chain is built from TRBV19 and TRBJ1-2; D may be TRBD1 (5 bases). Germline V gene data show CDR1 as LNHDA and CDR2 as SQIVND (reference sequence). CDR3 length: 13 residues. V lost 4 bases and J 8 bases, leaving 14 bases between the germline ends. CDR3 amino acids: CASSKGAGRGYTF. DNA for the CDR3: TGTGCCAGTAGTAAAGGGGCGGGGCGCGGCTACACCTTC.

The chain joins TRBV10-3 to TRBJ1-2; 7 positions agree with TRBD1. V dropped 0 bases and J dropped 5; count of bases not matched to a gene: 9. The CDR3 runs 16 residues. CDR1 and CDR2 from the germline V gene are ENHRY and SYGVKD. The CDR3 coding sequence is TGTGCCATCAGTGAGTCGGGGAAAGGGACAGAGTATGGCTACACCTTC. This translates into CAISESGKGTEYGYTF.